This section outlines one T cell receptor beta chain sequence together with its context. Its antigen is not known. Sequenced by immunoSEQ multiplex PCR; TCRdb stores in-frame clones only, minus some. The sample has over 100,000 clones, 89% seen once. The data are from a study of T cell responses to AZD1222 COVID-19 vaccine. Regarding the study as a whole: Among AZD1222 vaccinees, only five or six were seropositive at baseline.

Germline trimming cut 0 bases from V and 3 bases from J; bases unmatched to any gene: 9. Germline values: CDR1 SGHRS, CDR2 YFSETQ. This CDR3 region has 16 residues. The receptor was derived from an adult in good health. The starting material was peripheral blood, obtained on day 0 of AZD1222 vaccination. The gene calls are TRBV5-1 and TRBJ2-7; 7 nucleotides match TRBD2. CDR3 sequence reads: CASSLAVGGEGYEQYF. CDR3 DNA: TGCGCCAGCAGCTTGGCCGTTGGAGGGGAGGGCTACGAGCAGTACTTC.